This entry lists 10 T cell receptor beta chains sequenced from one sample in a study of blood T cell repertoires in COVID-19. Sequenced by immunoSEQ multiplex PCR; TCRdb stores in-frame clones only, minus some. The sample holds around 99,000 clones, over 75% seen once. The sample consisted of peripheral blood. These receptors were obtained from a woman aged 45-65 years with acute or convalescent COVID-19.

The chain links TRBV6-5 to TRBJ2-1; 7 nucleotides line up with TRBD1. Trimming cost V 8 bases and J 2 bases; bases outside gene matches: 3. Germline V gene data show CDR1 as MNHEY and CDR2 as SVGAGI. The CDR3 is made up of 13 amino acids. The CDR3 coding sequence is TGTGCCAGCGGGACAGCCCCCTACAATGAGCAGTTCTTC. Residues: CASGTAPYNEQFF.

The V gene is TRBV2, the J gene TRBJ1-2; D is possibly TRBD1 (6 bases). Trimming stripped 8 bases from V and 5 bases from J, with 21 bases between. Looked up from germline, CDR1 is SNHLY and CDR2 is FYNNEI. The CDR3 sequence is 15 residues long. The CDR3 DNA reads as TGTGCCAGCGCCTCGAGACAGGAATCCCTATATGGCTACACCTTC. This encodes CASASRQESLYGYTF.

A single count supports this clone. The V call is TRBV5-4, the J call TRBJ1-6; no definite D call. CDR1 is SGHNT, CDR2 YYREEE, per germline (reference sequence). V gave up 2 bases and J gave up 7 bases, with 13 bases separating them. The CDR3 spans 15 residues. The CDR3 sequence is CASSFTVTKNSPLHF. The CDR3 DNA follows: TGTGCCAGCAGCTTCACAGTGACAAAGAATTCACCCCTCCACTTT.

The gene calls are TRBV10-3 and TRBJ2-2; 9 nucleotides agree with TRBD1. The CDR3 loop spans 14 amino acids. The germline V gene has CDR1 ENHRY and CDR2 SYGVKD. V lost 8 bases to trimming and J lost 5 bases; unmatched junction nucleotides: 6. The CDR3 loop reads CAIGGQGGTGELFF. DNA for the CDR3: TGTGCCATCGGGGGACAGGGTGGTACCGGGGAGCTGTTTTTT.

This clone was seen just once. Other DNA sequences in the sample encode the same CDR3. This CDR3 reads CASRANTEAFF. DNA of the CDR3: TGTGCCAGTAGGGCGAACACTGAAGCTTTCTTT. The chain carries TRBV19 and TRBJ1-1; no clear D. This CDR3 region has 11 residues. Germline CDR1 is LNHDA and CDR2 is SQIVND (reference sequence). The V end lost 6 bases, the J end lost 1 base, and 3 bases lay between the germline ends. Looking up the rest from reference TRBV19 and TRBJ1-1 gives the full variable domain: DGGITQSPKYLFRKEGQNVTLSCEQNLNHDAMYWYRQDPGQGLRLIYYSQIVNDFQKGDIAEGYSVSREKKESFPLTVTSAQKNPTAFYLCASRANTEAFFGQGTRLTVV.

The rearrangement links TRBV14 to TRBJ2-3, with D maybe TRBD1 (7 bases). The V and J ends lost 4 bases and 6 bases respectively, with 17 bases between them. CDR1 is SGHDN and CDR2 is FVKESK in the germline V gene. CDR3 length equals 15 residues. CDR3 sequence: CASSPSTGTWDTQYF. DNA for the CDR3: TGTGCCAGCAGCCCCTCGACAGGGACTTGGGATACGCAGTATTTT.

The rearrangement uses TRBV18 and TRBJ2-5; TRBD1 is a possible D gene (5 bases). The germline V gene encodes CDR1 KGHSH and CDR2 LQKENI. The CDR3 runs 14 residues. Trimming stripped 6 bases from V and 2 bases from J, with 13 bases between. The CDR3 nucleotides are TGTGCCAGCTCCCTAACAGGTGGTCAAGAGACCCAGTACTTC. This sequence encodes CASSLTGGQETQYF.

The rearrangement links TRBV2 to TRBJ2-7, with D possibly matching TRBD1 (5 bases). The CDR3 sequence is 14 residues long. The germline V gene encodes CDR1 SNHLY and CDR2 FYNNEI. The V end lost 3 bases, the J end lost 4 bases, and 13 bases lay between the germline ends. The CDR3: CASSEARVKYEQYF. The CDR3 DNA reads TGTGCCAGCAGTGAGGCCAGGGTAAAATACGAGCAGTACTTC.

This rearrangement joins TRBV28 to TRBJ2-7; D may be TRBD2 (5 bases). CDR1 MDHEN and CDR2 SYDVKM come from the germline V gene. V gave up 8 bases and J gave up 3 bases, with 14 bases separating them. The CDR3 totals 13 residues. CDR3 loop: CASVPPGNYEQYF. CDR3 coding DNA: TGTGCCAGCGTCCCCCCGGGGAACTACGAGCAGTACTTC.

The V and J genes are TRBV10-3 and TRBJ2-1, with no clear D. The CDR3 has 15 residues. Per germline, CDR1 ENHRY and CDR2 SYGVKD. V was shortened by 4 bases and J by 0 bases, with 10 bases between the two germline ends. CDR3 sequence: CAISVLASSYNEQFF. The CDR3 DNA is TGTGCCATCAGTGTGCTTGCGAGCTCCTACAATGAGCAGTTCTTC.